This paragraph covers one T cell receptor beta chain sequence. These data originate in a study of cytotoxic CD8 clonotypes in ibrutinib-treated CLL. Investigators sourced 1.5 to 2 micrograms of genomic DNA from cryopreserved PBMCs for TCR beta libraries. Investigators sought sequencing depths of between 1 in 200,000 and 1 in 1 million T cells. Sequencing was performed with immunoSEQ multiplex PCR; in TCRdb, only in-frame clones are kept and a portion is missing. The profile shows approximately 130,000 clones, approximately 80% of them singletons. The source of this sequence is a human donor with chronic lymphocytic leukemia. The sequencing here drew on PBMCs, taken after 24 months of ibrutinib treatment.

CDR3 protein: CASSLQGFNGYTF. CDR3 nucleotides: TGTGCCAGCAGCTTGCAGGGGTTCAATGGCTACACCTTC. The chain joins TRBV5-6 to TRBJ1-2; D possibly corresponds to TRBD1 (6 bases). V lost 1 base, J lost 6 bases, and 10 bases lay in between. The germline V gene encodes CDR1 SGHDT and CDR2 YYEEEE. The CDR3 sequence is 13 residues long.